One sample yielded the 8 T cell receptor beta chains listed below, sequenced in a study of blood T cells in healthy people across ages (dated by TCRdb to 2015 to 2017). The method was 5' RACE. Data came from an Illumina HiSeq 2500. The second PCR ran for roughly 6 to 11 cycles and used a J-beta primer mix along with a sample-barcoded 5' primer. TCRdb reran the public reads through fastp at Q25 and MiXCR, keeping productive beta chains. Rows matching on CDR3 protein sequence are summarized as one entry with the most common DNA and genes. This sample holds some 920,000 distinct CDR3 sequences; roughly half were observed only once. Clones ranked in the top ten supply over 20% of the sample. Material for sequencing was blood. These receptor sequences come from a woman aged 55-70 years in good health.

The chain recombines TRBV4-1 with TRBJ2-1; TRBD2 agrees at 9 bases. The germline gives CDR1 MGHRA, CDR2 YSYEKL. J lost 7 bases, V lost 0 bases, and 4 bases had no gene match. The CDR3 is made up of 15 amino acids. CDR3 region: CASSQEASGTNEQFF. CDR3 DNA: TGCGCCAGCAGCCAAGAAGCTAGCGGGACTAATGAGCAGTTCTTC.

With respect to this clonotype: A read error may explain this, as a much larger clone is one base away. J is TRBJ2-5 and V is TRBV29-1, with D possibly being TRBD1 (6 bases). This CDR3 has 12 residues. The germline V and J ends were trimmed by 7 bases and 3 bases, with 12 bases remaining between them. Germline CDR1 SQVTM, CDR2 ANQGSEA. The CDR3 bases are TGCAGCGCTGAGTCAGGGGAAGAGACCCAGTACTTC. Its translation: CSAESGEETQYF.

This clonotype was seen a few times. This chain links TRBV18 with TRBJ2-5, with TRBD2 matching 10 bases. The V gene end was trimmed by 3 bases and the J gene end by 5 bases; junction bases not matched to a gene: 12. The CDR3 spans 17 residues. Germline-derived CDR1 and CDR2 are KGHSH and LQKENI. The CDR3 DNA follows: TGTGCCAGCTCACCTCTGGCTAGCGGGAGTGTTGAGGAGACCCAGTACTTC. Its protein product is CASSPLASGSVEETQYF. Complete variable domain (other parts from reference TRBV18 and TRBJ2-5): NAGVMQNPRHLVRRRGQEARLRCSPMKGHSHVYWYRQLPEEGLKFMVYLQKENIIDESGMPKERFSAEFPKEGPSILRIQQVVRGDSAAYFCASSPLASGSVEETQYFGPGTRLLVL.

Written as DNA, the CDR3 is TGCAGCGTTGCGGATGGGACCGTGGGGACAAAAGCTTTCTTT. This codes for CSVADGTVGTKAFF. The V call is TRBV29-1, the J call TRBJ1-1, with D perhaps matching TRBD1 (6 bases). Deletions cut 4 bases from V and 9 bases from J, with 21 bases between. This CDR3 is built from 14 residues. From germline, CDR1 is SQVTM and CDR2 ANQGSEA.

The V call is TRBV6-2 or TRBV6-3, the J call TRBJ2-3; TRBD2 matches 11 bases. V dropped 0 bases and J dropped 3; count of bases not matched to a gene: 5. The CDR3 is 17 amino acids. Germline V CDR1 and CDR2: MNHEY, SVGEGT. CDR3 in amino acids: CASSYSVTSGSTDTQYF. The CDR3 DNA sequence: TGTGCCAGCAGTTACTCCGTAACTAGCGGGAGTACAGATACGCAGTATTTT.

This clonotype was picked up a small number of times. The chain is built from TRBV20-1 and TRBJ1-5; a weak D match, TRBD1 (5 bases). V lost 0 bases and J 5 bases, leaving 17 bases between the germline ends. This CDR3 spans 16 amino acids. Germline V gene lookup returns CDR1 DFQATT and CDR2 SNEGSKA (reference sequence). The chain's CDR3 is CSARDKGEEGYQPQHF. In nucleotides, the CDR3 is TGCAGTGCTAGAGATAAAGGGGAAGAGGGTTATCAGCCCCAGCATTTT.

This clonotype turned up a few times. The chain uses TRBV28 and TRBJ2-5; a possible D gene is TRBD1 (6 bases). The CDR3 contains 14 residues. Per germline, CDR1 MDHEN and CDR2 SYDVKM. V lost 4 bases, J lost 5 bases, and 14 bases lay in between. The CDR3 sequence is CASSSTWQGETQYF. CDR3 in DNA: TGTGCCAGCAGTTCAACCTGGCAGGGGGAGACCCAGTACTTC.

The sample holds one count of this clonotype. The CDR3 loop reads CASSLDRSAEQYF. In DNA form, the CDR3 reads TGCGCCAGCAGCTTGGACAGGTCCGCCGAGCAGTACTTC. The chain combines TRBV5-1 with TRBJ2-5; weak D call: TRBD1 (5 bases). Matching the DNA end better, TRBJ2-7 makes the J call doubtful. The CDR3 has 13 amino acids. Germline CDR1 SGHRS, CDR2 YFSETQ.